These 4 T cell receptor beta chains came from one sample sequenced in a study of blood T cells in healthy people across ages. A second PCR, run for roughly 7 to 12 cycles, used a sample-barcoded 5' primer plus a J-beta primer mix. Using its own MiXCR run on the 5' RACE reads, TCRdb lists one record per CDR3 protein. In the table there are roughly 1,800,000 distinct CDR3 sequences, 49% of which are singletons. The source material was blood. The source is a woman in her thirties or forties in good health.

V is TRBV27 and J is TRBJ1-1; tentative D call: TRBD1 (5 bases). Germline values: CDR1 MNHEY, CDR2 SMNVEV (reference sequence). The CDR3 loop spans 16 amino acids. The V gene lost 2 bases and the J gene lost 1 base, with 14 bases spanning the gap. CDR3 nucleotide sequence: TGTGCCAGCAGTTTAGGGCGTTGGCAGGGGAACACTGAAGCTTTCTTT. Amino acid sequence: CASSLGRWQGNTEAFF.

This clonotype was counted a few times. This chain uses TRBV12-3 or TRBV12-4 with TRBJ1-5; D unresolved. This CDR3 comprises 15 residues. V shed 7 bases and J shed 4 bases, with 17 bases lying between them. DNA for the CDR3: TGTGCCAGCACCATCTCCTTGGAAAAAAATCAGCCCCAGCATTTT. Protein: CASTISLEKNQPQHF.

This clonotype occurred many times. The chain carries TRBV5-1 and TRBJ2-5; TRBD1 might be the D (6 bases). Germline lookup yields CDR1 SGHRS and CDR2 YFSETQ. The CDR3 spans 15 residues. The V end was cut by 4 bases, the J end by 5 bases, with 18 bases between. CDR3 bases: TGCGCCAGCAGCACTACTACAGGGCCGGGTGAGACCCAGTACTTC. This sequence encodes CASSTTTGPGETQYF.

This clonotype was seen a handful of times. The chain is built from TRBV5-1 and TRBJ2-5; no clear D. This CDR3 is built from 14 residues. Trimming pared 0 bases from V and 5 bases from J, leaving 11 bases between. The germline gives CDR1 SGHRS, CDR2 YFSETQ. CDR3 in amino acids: CASSLEHMGETQYF. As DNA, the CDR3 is TGCGCCAGCAGCTTGGAACATATGGGGGAGACCCAGTACTTC.